These T cell receptor beta chains were read from a single sample in a study of blood T cell repertoires in COVID-19. TCRdb keeps only in-frame clones here, not all; method: immunoSEQ multiplex PCR. Of 200,000 to 250,000 clones listed, roughly nine tenths are singletons. Source material: peripheral blood. These TCRs come from a woman in her late teens or twenties who had recovered from COVID-19. The CDR3 runs from the conserved cysteine through the conserved F or W. D genes are given only for firm matches. For some rows the clone size is stated as once, few or many, or as a class when expanded; others skip it.

clone size: once
V gene: TRBV7-9
J gene: TRBJ1-6
D gene: TRBD1
CDR3 DNA: TGTGCCAGCAGCTTAAATACAGGGGGCAGTTCACCCCTCCACTTT
CDR3 protein: CASSLNTGGSSPLHF

clone size: NA
V gene: TRBV19
J gene: TRBJ1-3
D gene: NA
CDR3 DNA: TGTGCCAGCAGACTGACAGCAGGAAACACCATATATTTT
CDR3 protein: CASRLTAGNTIYF

clone size: NA
V gene: TRBV5-4
J gene: TRBJ1-6
D gene: TRBD1
CDR3 DNA: TGTGCCAGCAGCCAAGACCCGGGACAGTGGGGCTCCTATAATTCACCCCTCCACTTT
CDR3 protein: CASSQDPGQWGSYNSPLHF

clone size: NA
V gene: TRBV7-2
J gene: TRBJ1-5
D gene: NA
CDR3 DNA: TGTGCCAGCTCGAGTTGGAGCAATCAGCCCCAGCATTTT
CDR3 protein: CASSSWSNQPQHF

clone size: NA
V gene: TRBV19
J gene: TRBJ1-1
D gene: TRBD1
CDR3 DNA: TGTGCCAGTAGTCCGACAGGGAAGAAGTGGCACACTGAAGCTTTCTTT
CDR3 protein: CASSPTGKKWHTEAFF

clone size: NA
V gene: TRBV4-1
J gene: TRBJ2-7
D gene: NA
CDR3 DNA: TGCGCCAGCAGCCAAGACACAGGCGTCGACGAGCAGTACTTC
CDR3 protein: CASSQDTGVDEQYF

clone size: NA
V gene: TRBV30
J gene: TRBJ2-1
D gene: TRBD2
CDR3 DNA: TGTGCCTGGAGTCCCGGGACTAGCTCCTACAATGAGCAGTTCTTC
CDR3 protein: CAWSPGTSSYNEQFF

clone size: NA
V gene: TRBV9
J gene: TRBJ2-1
D gene: TRBD2
CDR3 DNA: TGTGCCAGCAGCGTAGTGGCTAGCGGGAGGGGGTCCTCCTACAATGAGCAGTTCTTC
CDR3 protein: CASSVVASGRGSSYNEQFF

clone size: NA
V gene: TRBV19
J gene: TRBJ1-2
D gene: NA
CDR3 DNA: TGTGCCAGTAGTATACCCGGGACTCCGTATGGCTACACCTTC
CDR3 protein: CASSIPGTPYGYTF

clone size: NA
V gene: TRBV6-5
J gene: TRBJ1-2
D gene: TRBD1
CDR3 DNA: TGTGCCAGCACCCCGGACAGGGACTATGGCTACACCTTC
CDR3 protein: CASTPDRDYGYTF